The 17 T cell receptor beta chains below all came from one sample that was sequenced in a study of blood T cell repertoires in COVID-19. Some clones are missing from TCRdb's copy, which holds only in-frame ones; the method was immunoSEQ multiplex PCR. The sample yields 220,000 or so clones, 80% to 95% seen once. The sample consisted of peripheral blood. The receptors shown here come from a man aged 55 to 69 with COVID-19, enrolled during active disease.

The count of this clone is one. The chain uses TRBV19 and TRBJ2-5; 9 bases map to TRBD1. The V gene's germline CDR1 is LNHDA and CDR2 SQIVND (reference sequence). This CDR3 region has 15 residues. With V trimmed by 5 bases and J by 4 bases, 8 bases remained unmatched. The CDR3 nucleotides read TGTGCCAGTAGTGGGTCACAGGGGGCGGGAGAGACCCAGTACTTC. Translating gives CASSGSQGAGETQYF.

The CDR3 DNA is TGTGCCAGCAGTTACTTGGGGAGGCGAACTGAAGCTTTCTTT. Translation: CASSYLGRRTEAFF. The V call is TRBV6-5, the J call TRBJ1-1; D gene uncertain. The germline CDR1 and CDR2 sequences are MNHEY and SVGAGI. This CDR3 spans 14 amino acids. V was clipped by 1 base and J by 5 bases, with 11 bases between them.

This clone has only a few counts. This chain links TRBV5-1 with TRBJ2-2; 11 bases align to TRBD1. Germline V gives CDR1 SGHRS, CDR2 YFSETQ. After removal of 4 bases from V and 6 bases from J, the junction contained 5 bases not matched to a gene. CDR3 length: 15 amino acids. The CDR3 spells CASSNGTGGPGELFF. The CDR3 nucleotides read TGCGCCAGCAGCAATGGGACAGGGGGTCCCGGGGAGCTGTTTTTT.

The chain couples TRBV5-1 to TRBJ2-1; D not resolved. This CDR3 is built from 14 residues. Trimming cost V 1 base and J 7 bases, with 12 bases left between them. Germline CDR1 is SGHRS and CDR2 is YFSETQ. The CDR3: CASSLRSAGNEQFF. The CDR3 DNA reads TGCGCCAGCAGCTTGAGATCCGCCGGGAATGAGCAGTTCTTC.

The CDR3 spells CASSPPSLTGGTNEKLFF. CDR3 nucleotide sequence: TGTGCCAGCTCACCACCATCCTTGACAGGGGGAACTAATGAAAAACTGTTTTTT. The V call is TRBV18, the J call TRBJ1-4; 9 bases map to TRBD1. The germline V gene has CDR1 KGHSH and CDR2 LQKENI. There are 18 residues in the CDR3. The junction had 6 bases not matched to a gene; V was cut back by 0 bases and J by 1 base. The full variable domain, its missing parts supplied by reference TRBV18 and TRBJ1-4, is NAGVMQNPRHLVRRRGQEARLRCSPMKGHSHVYWYRQLPEEGLKFMVYLQKENIIDESGMPKERFSAEFPKEGPSILRIQQVVRGDSAAYFCASSPPSLTGGTNEKLFFGSGTQLSVL.

This clone was seen only a few times. The V gene is TRBV10-2, the J gene TRBJ2-7, with D tentatively TRBD2 (5 bases). The V and J ends lost 7 bases and 1 base respectively, with 14 bases between them. Looked up from germline, CDR1 is WSHSY and CDR2 is SAAADI. The CDR3 is 14 residues long. The CDR3 loop reads CASTESGISYEQYF. The CDR3 DNA follows: TGCGCCAGCACCGAAAGCGGCATATCCTACGAGCAGTACTTC.

The chain uses TRBV9 and TRBJ1-2; 8 bases agree with TRBD1. Germline trimming cut 0 bases from V and 6 bases from J; bases unmatched to any gene: 4. There are 14 residues in the CDR3. Germline V lookup: CDR1 SGDLS, CDR2 YYNGEE. The CDR3 DNA follows: TGTGCCAGCAGCGTAGACTGGACAGGGAATGGCTACACCTTC. This codes for CASSVDWTGNGYTF. Variable domain in full (rest from reference TRBV9 and TRBJ1-2): DSGVTQTPKHLITATGQRVTLRCSPRSGDLSVYWYQQSLDQGLQFLIQYYNGEERAKGNILERFSAQQFPDLHSELNLSSLELGDSALYFCASSVDWTGNGYTFGSGTRLTVV.

The CDR3 nucleotides read TGTGCCAGTAGGGACAGGGGGCGTCAGCCCCAGCATTTT. It yields the protein CASRDRGRQPQHF. The chain links TRBV19 to TRBJ1-5, with 11 bases aligning to TRBD1. The CDR3 consists of 13 residues. Germline lookup yields CDR1 LNHDA and CDR2 SQIVND (reference sequence). Unmatched junction bases numbered 1, after V lost 6 bases and J lost 6 bases.

This clone was found once. The chain employs TRBV19 and TRBJ1-1, with TRBD1 matching over 10 bases. Germline assignment: CDR1 LNHDA and CDR2 SQIVND (reference sequence). The CDR3 sequence is 16 residues long. J lost 0 bases, V lost 5 bases, and 6 bases had no gene match. Written as DNA, the CDR3 is TGTGCCAGTAGTGCCCGACAGGGGGCGATGAACACTGAAGCTTTCTTT. Its translation is CASSARQGAMNTEAFF.

The V gene is TRBV19, the J gene TRBJ2-1; TRBD2 matches 12 bases. The V and J ends lost 4 bases and 2 bases, in that order; junction bases with no gene match: 0. This CDR3 contains 15 residues. The V gene's germline CDR1 is LNHDA and CDR2 SQIVND (reference sequence). The CDR3 DNA reads as TGTGCCAGTAGTAGGACTAGCGGGGCCTACAATGAGCAGTTCTTC. Its translation is CASSRTSGAYNEQFF.

The V call is TRBV7-2, the J call TRBJ2-2; TRBD1 might be the D (5 bases). The CDR3 loop spans 13 amino acids. Germline V gene sequence: CDR1 SGHTA, CDR2 FQGNSA. Trimming pared 1 base from V and 6 bases from J, leaving 6 bases between. DNA of the CDR3: TGTGCCAGCAGCTTAGTGACAGCCGGGGAGCTGTTTTTT. It codes for CASSLVTAGELFF.

The gene calls are TRBV18 and TRBJ2-3, with 7 nucleotides matching TRBD2. J was trimmed by 6 bases and V by 2 bases; bases with no gene match: 17. The length of the CDR3 is 18 residues. Germline-derived CDR1 and CDR2 are KGHSH and LQKENI. The CDR3 DNA is TGTGCCAGCTCACCAAGGGGAGGGGCCCGAGAAGGAAGGGATACGCAGTATTTT. It specifies CASSPRGGAREGRDTQYF. Using reference TRBV18 and TRBJ2-3 for the parts outside the CDR3, the full variable domain is NAGVMQNPRHLVRRRGQEARLRCSPMKGHSHVYWYRQLPEEGLKFMVYLQKENIIDESGMPKERFSAEFPKEGPSILRIQQVVRGDSAAYFCASSPRGGAREGRDTQYFGPGTRLTVL.

The V gene is TRBV9, the J gene TRBJ2-3, with TRBD2 matching over 11 bases. Germline V lookup: CDR1 SGDLS, CDR2 YYNGEE. The CDR3 totals 17 residues. The trim removed 0 bases at V and 4 bases at J, leaving 7 bases unmatched. The CDR3 protein is CASSVVASGRSADTQYF. The CDR3 region has the DNA TGTGCCAGCAGCGTAGTCGCTAGCGGGAGGTCGGCAGATACGCAGTATTTT.

The V and J genes are TRBV30 and TRBJ1-1; D possibly corresponds to TRBD1 (5 bases). The CDR3 has 15 amino acids. The V end was cut by 0 bases, the J end by 2 bases, with 13 bases between. Germline CDR1 and CDR2: GTSNPN and SVGIG (reference sequence). CDR3 sequence (DNA): TGTGCCTGGAGTGTAGCGGGACCATCTAACACTGAAGCTTTCTTT. Translated: CAWSVAGPSNTEAFF.

The gene calls are TRBV6-4 and TRBJ1-1; perhaps TRBD1 as D (6 bases). The germline V gene has CDR1 MRHNA and CDR2 SNTAGT. There are 11 residues in the CDR3. V was clipped by 4 bases and J by 8 bases, with 8 bases between them. CDR3 region: CASSGGTEAFF. The CDR3 DNA follows: TGTGCCAGCAGTGGGGGGACAGAAGCTTTCTTT.

The chain employs TRBV1 and TRBJ2-1; no check of the table's D call, TRBD2, against the DNA was made. TRBV1 is reported as a pseudogene. The CDR3 is 15 amino acids. DNA of the CDR3: TGCACCAGCTCACCATCTAGCGGACCCTACAATGAGCAGTTCTTC. Amino acids: CTSSPSSGPYNEQFF.

In its sample, this clone was seen once. The chain links TRBV24-1 to TRBJ1-4; D is perhaps TRBD1 (6 bases). The V end lost 2 bases, the J end lost 3 bases, and 21 bases lay between the germline ends. This CDR3 is built from 19 residues. The germline V gene has CDR1 KGHDR and CDR2 SFDVKD. The CDR3 DNA reads TGTGCCACCAGTGATTGCGGCCAGGGGAATACTCAATCTAATGAAAAACTGTTTTTT. Protein product: CATSDCGQGNTQSNEKLFF.